This T cell receptor beta chain was identified during a study of T cell responses to AZD1222 COVID-19 vaccine. Study background: Pooling covered second doses at about 4 or about 12 weeks. Broader study findings: Reportedly, nearly half of unique spike TCRs recognized epitopes outside B.1.351/B.1.1.7 mutations. In all cases, repertoires were sampled only after the peak T cell response. With dominance at 160-218 and 743-854, vaccine-associated CD4 TCRs spanned spike.

This CDR3 spans 15 amino acids. Trimming cost V 4 bases and J 8 bases, with 19 bases left between them. The V gene's germline CDR1 is SGHRS and CDR2 YFSETQ. Comment on this clone: As yet, its antigen is unknown.

The table came from immunoSEQ multiplex PCR; TCRdb's copy has only in-frame clones and leaves some out. The sample records around 140,000 clones, 93% being singletons. This receptor was obtained from an adult in good health. The starting material was peripheral blood, obtained on day 0 of AZD1222 vaccination. The chain couples TRBV5-1 to TRBJ1-5; TRBD1 might be the D (5 bases). The CDR3 reads CASSSGVGGSEPQHF. CDR3 in DNA: TGCGCCAGCAGCAGCGGTGTCGGGGGATCAGAGCCCCAGCATTTT.